One sample yielded the 25 T cell receptor beta chains listed below, sequenced in a study of T cell responses to AZD1222 COVID-19 vaccine. Profiled with immunoSEQ multiplex PCR; TCRdb holds only in-frame clones, not every one. This sample yields around 140,000 clones, of which roughly 90% are seen a single time; 1.5% to 2% belongs to the top ten. The source was peripheral blood, collected 28 days after the second AZD1222 dose. Source of these receptors: an adult who received the AZD1222 COVID-19 vaccine.

The chain couples TRBV9 to TRBJ2-5; maybe TRBD2 (5 bases). Trimming pared 0 bases from V and 2 bases from J, leaving 14 bases between. This CDR3 is built from 16 residues. Germline-derived CDR1 and CDR2 are SGDLS and YYNGEE. CDR3 bases: TGTGCCAGCAGCGTAGGAGCGGTAAGGGCACAAGAGACCCAGTACTTC. Its translation: CASSVGAVRAQETQYF.

The chain couples TRBV5-4 to TRBJ2-2; either TRBD1 or TRBD2 may fit D (5 bases each). V lost 4 bases to trimming and J lost 0 bases, with 10 bases between them. Per the germline V gene, CDR1 is SGHNT and CDR2 is YYREEE (reference sequence). The CDR3 length is 15 residues. In DNA form, the CDR3 reads TGTGCCAGCAGCCGGATGGGGGCGAACACCGGGGAGCTGTTTTTT. This translates into CASSRMGANTGELFF.

In nucleotides, the CDR3 is TGTGCCAGCAGCTTATCCCCGGACGATGAGCAGTTCTTC. Encoded protein: CASSLSPDDEQFF. The chain has TRBV7-3 and TRBJ2-1; D unresolved. V lost 2 bases, J lost 8 bases, and 10 bases lay in between. CDR1 and CDR2 (germline): SGHTA, FQGTGA. The CDR3 loop spans 13 amino acids. Supplemented by reference TRBV7-3 and TRBJ2-1, the full variable domain reads GAGVSQTPSNKVTEKGKYVELRCDPISGHTALYWYRQSLGQGPEFLIYFQGTGAADDSGLPNDRFFAVRPEGSVSTLKIQRTERGDSAVYLCASSLSPDDEQFFGPGTRLTVL.

The chain is built from TRBV29-1 and TRBJ1-1, with a tentative D call TRBD1 (5 bases). Germline CDR1 SQVTM, CDR2 ANQGSEA. This CDR3 has 14 amino acids. Trimming took 2 bases from V and 1 from J, leaving 11 bases between them. CDR3 sequence: CSVERRGKNTEAFF. In DNA form, the CDR3 reads TGCAGCGTTGAACGTCGGGGCAAGAACACTGAAGCTTTCTTT. The whole variable domain, filled in from reference TRBV29-1 and TRBJ1-1, reads SAVISQKPSRDICQRGTSLTIQCQVDSQVTMMFWYRQQPGQSLTLIATANQGSEATYESGFVIDKFPISRPNLTFSTLTVSNMSPEDSSIYLCSVERRGKNTEAFFGQGTRLTVV.

This chain connects TRBV6-2 or TRBV6-3 to TRBJ1-5; no reliable D call. Germline V gene lookup returns CDR1 MNHEY and CDR2 SVGEGT. The V end lost 2 bases, the J end lost 0 bases, and 5 bases lay between the germline ends. There are 14 residues in the CDR3. CDR3 loop: CASSYVNSNQPQHF. The CDR3 nucleotides are TGTGCCAGCAGTTACGTTAATAGCAATCAGCCCCAGCATTTT.

The V call is TRBV5-1, the J call TRBJ2-4; 8 nucleotides agree with TRBD1. The V gene end was trimmed by 0 bases and the J gene end by 11 bases; junction bases not matched to a gene: 7. Germline CDR1 reads SGHRS; CDR2 reads YFSETQ. CDR3 length equals 14 residues. In nucleotides, the CDR3 is TGCGCCAGCAGCTTGGATGCAGGGGGCGTACTTCAGTACTTC. It is translated as CASSLDAGGVLQYF.

The rearrangement joins TRBV11-2 to TRBJ2-5, with 13 positions matching TRBD2. Germline CDR1 and CDR2: SGHAT and FQNNGV. The CDR3 length is 17 residues. Trimming removed 5 bases from V and 0 bases from J; junction bases left unmatched: 6. CDR3 nucleotide sequence: TGTGCCAGCAGCCCGGGGACTAGCGGGACGTACCAAGAGACCCAGTACTTC. Residues: CASSPGTSGTYQETQYF.

The V and J genes are TRBV5-1 and TRBJ2-7; D gene ambiguous. The V and J ends lost 1 base and 0 bases respectively, with 11 bases between them. CDR3 length equals 15 residues. Germline V gene lookup returns CDR1 SGHRS and CDR2 YFSETQ. Written as DNA, the CDR3 is TGCGCCAGCAGCTTGACCCGACCGGGCTCCTACGAGCAGTACTTC. Its translation: CASSLTRPGSYEQYF.

This rearrangement joins TRBV6-2 or TRBV6-3 to TRBJ2-7; possibly TRBD1 for D (9 bases). The CDR3 has 14 amino acids. CDR1 MNHEY and CDR2 SVGEGT come from the germline V gene. V dropped 5 bases and J dropped 3 bases, with 14 bases sitting between them. CDR3 sequence reads: CASSRGGQGYEQYF. The CDR3 DNA reads TGTGCCAGCAGTCGGGGGGGACAGGGCTACGAGCAGTACTTC.

This clone appeared a few times. This chain links TRBV7-8 with TRBJ1-5; D gene uncertain. The germline gives CDR1 SGHVS, CDR2 FQNEAQ. V was pared by 1 base and J by 1 base, with 11 bases between. This CDR3 contains 16 residues. CDR3 in DNA: TGTGCCAGCAGCTTAGACGAACCCCACAGCAATCAGCCCCAGCATTTT. The encoded protein is CASSLDEPHSNQPQHF.

The gene calls are TRBV19 and TRBJ2-6; D is unresolved. The length of the CDR3 is 15 residues. V shed 7 bases and J shed 0 bases, with 10 bases lying between them. The germline gives CDR1 LNHDA, CDR2 SQIVND (reference sequence). The CDR3 sequence: CASKARNSGANVLTF. The DNA for the CDR3 is TGTGCCAGTAAGGCCCGAAACTCTGGGGCCAACGTCCTGACTTTC. The variable domain in full, completed from reference TRBV19 and TRBJ2-6, reads DGGITQSPKYLFRKEGQNVTLSCEQNLNHDAMYWYRQDPGQGLRLIYYSQIVNDFQKGDIAEGYSVSREKKESFPLTVTSAQKNPTAFYLCASKARNSGANVLTFGAGSRLTVL.

The rearrangement uses TRBV19 and TRBJ1-4, with 7 bases lining up with TRBD1. This CDR3 contains 15 residues. V shed 6 bases and J 7 bases; nucleotides not matched to a gene: 11. Looked up from germline, CDR1 is LNHDA and CDR2 is SQIVND (reference sequence). In nucleotides, the CDR3 is TGTGCCAGTAGATCTGGACAGGAGAGTAGTGAAAAACTGTTTTTT. This translates into CASRSGQESSEKLFF.

The chain employs TRBV24-1 and TRBJ1-5, with D maybe TRBD1 (5 bases). V lost 3 bases and J 5 bases, leaving 19 bases between the germline ends. The CDR3 covers 17 residues. Germline-derived CDR1 and CDR2 are KGHDR and SFDVKD. The CDR3 loop is CATSDVKGQLTDQPQHF. The CDR3 DNA sequence: TGTGCCACCAGTGATGTGAAGGGGCAGTTGACGGATCAGCCCCAGCATTTT.

The count of this clone is one. The chain uses TRBV19 and TRBJ1-5, with no clear D. In germline, CDR1 is LNHDA, CDR2 SQIVND (reference sequence). The CDR3 spans 14 residues. V was pared by 4 bases and J by 2 bases, with 9 bases between. The CDR3, as DNA: TGTGCCAGTAGTACTTCGGGAGGCAATCAGCCCCAGCATTTT. Translation: CASSTSGGNQPQHF.

The chain combines TRBV28 with TRBJ2-1, with D unresolved. The CDR3 loop spans 12 amino acids. The ends were cut back, 6 bases at V and 6 bases at J, with 9 bases in the middle. Per germline, CDR1 MDHEN and CDR2 SYDVKM. CDR3 bases: TGTGCCAGCAGCTCGAATATCAATGAGCAGTTCTTC. Translated, it gives CASSSNINEQFF.

The V and J genes are TRBV19 and TRBJ1-4; 8 bases fit TRBD1. Unmatched junction bases numbered 8, after V lost 6 bases and J lost 8 bases. The CDR3 contains 14 residues. Germline CDR1 reads LNHDA; CDR2 reads SQIVND (reference sequence). CDR3 DNA sequence: TGTGCCAGTAGGCAGACAGGGGTCGAAGAAAAACTGTTTTTT. This codes for CASRQTGVEEKLFF.

The chain has TRBV28 and TRBJ2-7, with 14 bases matching TRBD2. The V gene's germline CDR1 is MDHEN and CDR2 SYDVKM. Unmatched junction bases numbered 14, after V lost 8 bases and J lost 2 bases. The CDR3 consists of 18 residues. The CDR3 here is CASGVAGLAGVGTYEQYF. The DNA of the CDR3 is TGTGCCAGCGGGGTAGCGGGACTAGCGGGAGTAGGTACCTACGAGCAGTACTTC.

The V gene is TRBV7-3, the J gene TRBJ1-3, with 8 bases lining up with TRBD1. The germline gives CDR1 SGHTA, CDR2 FQGTGA. CDR3 size: 15 residues. The V and J ends lost 5 bases and 2 bases, in that order; junction bases with no gene match: 5. Here the CDR3 reads CASSLTGVAGNTIYF. CDR3 nucleotide sequence: TGTGCCAGCAGCCTGACAGGGGTTGCTGGAAACACCATATATTTT.

CDR3 nucleotides: TGTGCCAGCAGCTTAGGAGGGGGGCAGCCCCAGCATTTT. Residues: CASSLGGGQPQHF. The V gene is TRBV7-9, the J gene TRBJ1-5; tentative D call: TRBD1 (6 bases). The CDR3 has 13 amino acids. Trimming cost V 1 base and J 7 bases, with 8 bases left between them. Germline assignment: CDR1 SEHNR and CDR2 FQNEAQ (reference sequence).

This chain links TRBV6-4 with TRBJ1-2; 7 bases are a match to TRBD1. The V segment lost 6 bases and the J segment 1 base; nucleotides outside the gene matches: 2. Germline V CDR1 and CDR2: MRHNA, SNTAGT. The CDR3 has 13 amino acids. The CDR3 here is CASRPGGNYGYTF. CDR3 nucleotides: TGTGCCAGCAGACCAGGGGGTAACTATGGCTACACCTTC.

The chain joins TRBV28 to TRBJ2-1; 11 nucleotides align to TRBD2. Losses at the gene ends were 4 bases for V and 6 bases for J; bases not matched to a gene: 8. Germline values: CDR1 MDHEN, CDR2 SYDVKM. This CDR3 region has 16 residues. The CDR3 loop is CASSYPGLADPNEQFF. The CDR3 DNA follows: TGTGCCAGCAGTTACCCGGGACTAGCGGACCCCAATGAGCAGTTCTTC. Together with reference TRBV28 and TRBJ2-1, the CDR3 gives the full variable domain: DVKVTQSSRYLVKRTGEKVFLECVQDMDHENMFWYRQDPGLGLRLIYFSYDVKMKEKGDIPEGYSVSREKKERFSLILESASTNQTSMYLCASSYPGLADPNEQFFGPGTRLTVL.

This clone has more than one count but fewer than ten. The V and J genes are TRBV2 and TRBJ2-3; TRBD2 matches 16 bases. V was pared by 7 bases and J by 6 bases, with 10 bases of the junction left unmatched. CDR3 length equals 17 residues. In germline, CDR1 is SNHLY, CDR2 FYNNEI. This CDR3 reads CASNSGTSGRARDTQYF. DNA for the CDR3: TGTGCCAGCAACTCCGGGACTAGCGGGAGGGCCAGGGATACGCAGTATTTT.

The V call is TRBV5-1, the J call TRBJ1-2; D ambiguous. V was clipped by 4 bases and J by 1 base, with 11 bases between them. CDR1 and CDR2 (germline): SGHRS, YFSETQ. The CDR3 is made up of 14 amino acids. The CDR3 region has the DNA TGCGCCAGCAGCATGGACGGAGGTAACTATGGCTACACCTTC. Encoded protein: CASSMDGGNYGYTF.

This rearrangement joins TRBV10-3 to TRBJ1-5; 9 bases map to TRBD1. Germline loops: CDR1 ENHRY, CDR2 SYGVKD. The CDR3 is 14 residues long. The junction had 4 bases not matched to a gene; V was cut back by 8 bases and J by 2 bases. As DNA, the CDR3 is TGTGCCATCGGCACAGGGGGCGGCAATCAGCCCCAGCATTTT. Residues: CAIGTGGGNQPQHF.

The chain carries TRBV5-5 and TRBJ1-3, with D perhaps TRBD1 (5 bases). V lost 2 bases and J 0 bases, leaving 9 bases between the germline ends. CDR1 is SGHKS, CDR2 YYEKEE, per germline (reference sequence). CDR3 length: 15 residues. CDR3 nucleotide sequence: TGTGCCAGCAGCTTCACAGGAACCTCTGGAAACACCATATATTTT. Its translation: CASSFTGTSGNTIYF.